This T cell receptor (beta chain) was documented in a study of T cell responses to AZD1222 COVID-19 vaccine. Study-wide results and limits: There were mostly white British donors and more females than males, and clonal diversity was possibly underestimated. Increased Spike-specific TCR breadth and depth were observed after two AZD1222 doses. Among vaccine-associated CD4 TCRs, coverage spanned spike, with dominance at 160-218 and 743-854.

Libraries were prepared by immunoSEQ multiplex PCR; TCRdb keeps only in-frame clonotypes and omits some of them. Seen here are 90,000 to 120,000 clones, around 91% observed once, and the top ten hold around 20%. Germline V CDR1 and CDR2: SGHTA, FQGTGA. The CDR3 length is 19 residues. Trimming removed 5 bases from V and 3 bases from J; junction bases left unmatched: 14. Comments on this clone: Antigen: not known.

The rearrangement links TRBV7-3 to TRBJ2-2; 11 bases match TRBD2. This receptor was obtained from an adult in good health. This sample comprised peripheral blood, obtained on day 0 of AZD1222 vaccination. CDR3 in amino acids: CASSRALAGGRWDTGELFF. CDR3 in DNA: TGTGCCAGCAGCCGTGCGTTAGCGGGGGGGCGATGGGACACCGGGGAGCTGTTTTTT.